Presented here are 27 T cell receptor beta chains from one specimen sequenced in a study of blood T cell repertoires in COVID-19 (dated by TCRdb to 2019 to 2021). Libraries were prepared through the immunoSEQ multiplex PCR assay. This is the immuneACCESS table as TCRdb keeps it, with only in-frame sequences that have V and J called. A part of the clones is gone; compared with another copy, unresolved V genes explain less than half, and the rest is unexplained. The table for this sample lists approximately 200,000 clones; roughly 85% of them were counted only once. The ten top clones hold roughly 11% of the sample. Sequenced material: peripheral blood. The receptors originated from a human donor with active or convalescent COVID-19. The donor label of this sample is uncertain.

This chain joins TRBV20-1 and TRBJ2-5; D may be TRBD1 (6 bases). CDR3 length equals 13 residues. Germline lookup yields CDR1 DFQATT and CDR2 SNEGSKA (reference sequence). With 3 bases removed from V and 4 bases from J, the gap between germline ends came to 12 bases. CDR3 DNA: TGCAGTGCTAGTTTGGGGGCGCGAGAGACCCAGTACTTC. This sequence encodes CSASLGARETQYF.

This clone was seen once. J is TRBJ2-3 and V is TRBV12-3 or TRBV12-4, with D perhaps TRBD2 (5 bases). V lost 1 base to trimming and J lost 6 bases, with 8 bases between them. The CDR3 has 13 residues. In nucleotides, the CDR3 is TGTGCCAGCAGTTTAGTTAGCGCGGATACGCAGTATTTT. Protein: CASSLVSADTQYF.

The genes are TRBV11-2 and TRBJ1-2, with 10 bases lining up with TRBD1. V lost 5 bases and J lost 4; bases outside the gene matches: 7. Germline CDR1 and CDR2: SGHAT and FQNNGV. This CDR3 has 15 residues. In DNA, the CDR3 is TGTGCCAGCAGCCCCCGGACAGGGGGTATCTATGGCTACACCTTC. Amino acids: CASSPRTGGIYGYTF.

The V gene is TRBV6-5, the J gene TRBJ1-1; the match to TRBD1 covers 8 bases. The CDR3 runs to 16 residues. The V segment lost 2 bases and the J segment 1 base; nucleotides outside the gene matches: 6. Germline-derived CDR1 and CDR2 are MNHEY and SVGAGI. The CDR3 loop is CASSYRAGTGNTEAFF. The CDR3 DNA sequence: TGTGCCAGCAGTTACCGTGCCGGGACAGGGAACACTGAAGCTTTCTTT.

The chain joins TRBV4-2 to TRBJ2-1; TRBD2 aligns across 8 bases. The CDR3 is 16 residues long. Germline V gene sequence: CDR1 LGHNA, CDR2 YNFKEQ. Trimming cost V 4 bases and J 4 bases; bases outside gene matches: 9. DNA for the CDR3: TGTGCCAGCAGCCGATCTCTAGCGGGTGCGTACAATGAGCAGTTCTTC. Translated, it gives CASSRSLAGAYNEQFF.

The table lists this clone with a count of one. This chain links TRBV9 with TRBJ2-5, with D possibly matching TRBD2 (6 bases). V lost 3 bases, J lost 5 bases, and 11 bases lay in between. The CDR3 loop spans 13 amino acids. Germline V gene sequence: CDR1 SGDLS, CDR2 YYNGEE. CDR3 sequence: CASSGGLAETQYF. The CDR3 DNA sequence: TGTGCCAGCAGCGGAGGGCTAGCGGAGACCCAGTACTTC.

The chain combines TRBV3-1 (or the pseudogene TRBV3-2) with TRBJ2-7; 9 bases are a match to TRBD1. Germline trimming cut 2 bases from V and 0 bases from J; bases unmatched to any gene: 2. Germline V gene data show CDR1 as LGHDT and CDR2 as YNNKEL (reference sequence). This CDR3 region has 15 residues. Here the CDR3 reads CASSQKDRGSYEQYF. As DNA, the CDR3 is TGTGCCAGCAGCCAAAAGGACAGGGGCTCCTACGAGCAGTACTTC.

V is TRBV7-9 and J is TRBJ1-4; 7 positions match TRBD1. Trimming removed 4 bases from V and 6 bases from J; junction bases left unmatched: 11. Per germline, CDR1 SEHNR and CDR2 FQNEAQ (reference sequence). This CDR3 region has 16 residues. CDR3 DNA sequence: TGTGCCAGCAGCTCCCCCCGGACAGGTCGTTATGAAAAACTGTTTTTT. Amino acids: CASSSPRTGRYEKLFF.

This chain uses TRBV9 with TRBJ2-7, with 7 bases identical to TRBD1. Trimming removed 5 bases from V and 4 bases from J; junction bases left unmatched: 6. The length of the CDR3 is 13 residues. Germline CDR1 is SGDLS and CDR2 is YYNGEE. The CDR3 DNA follows: TGTGCCAGCAGTGACAGGGAAATGTACGAGCAGTACTTC. Translating it yields CASSDREMYEQYF.

This chain links TRBV5-4 with TRBJ1-6, with TRBD1 matching over 9 bases. The CDR3 spans 14 residues. Trimming removed 3 bases from V and 14 bases from J; junction bases left unmatched: 9. The germline CDR1 and CDR2 sequences are SGHNT and YYREEE (reference sequence). CDR3 sequence reads: CASSWGQGLGALHF. In DNA, the CDR3 is TGTGCCAGCAGCTGGGGACAGGGCCTGGGGGCCCTCCACTTT.

The V call is TRBV6-2 or TRBV6-3, the J call TRBJ1-1; D is perhaps TRBD1 (5 bases). The germline CDR1 and CDR2 sequences are MNHEY and SVGEGT. The CDR3 extends over 17 amino acids. Trimming left V 2 bases short and J 1 base short, with 17 bases between. CDR3 residues: CASSYVPTDITNTEAFF. CDR3 sequence (DNA): TGTGCCAGCAGTTACGTCCCGACAGACATAACGAACACTGAAGCTTTCTTT.

Only one count was recorded for this clone. V gene TRBV11-2 combines with J gene TRBJ1-5; TRBD1 is a possible D gene (6 bases). CDR1 is SGHAT, CDR2 FQNNGV, per germline. V lost 0 bases, J lost 5 bases, and 11 bases lay in between. The CDR3 sequence is 15 residues long. CDR3 residues: CASSLDRGGHQPQHF. The CDR3 DNA sequence: TGTGCCAGCAGCTTAGACAGGGGCGGTCATCAGCCCCAGCATTTT.

This chain connects TRBV5-1 to TRBJ2-1, with TRBD2 matching 9 bases. The germline V gene encodes CDR1 SGHRS and CDR2 YFSETQ. The CDR3 extends over 16 amino acids. V lost 5 bases to trimming and J lost 0 bases; unmatched junction nucleotides: 6. In nucleotides, the CDR3 is TGCGCCAGCAGTCCTAGCGGGGATAGCTCCTACAATGAGCAGTTCTTC. Protein sequence: CASSPSGDSSYNEQFF.

The rearrangement joins TRBV7-9 to TRBJ2-2; unclear D gene. Germline lookup yields CDR1 SEHNR and CDR2 FQNEAQ (reference sequence). The CDR3 loop spans 16 amino acids. V lost 0 bases to trimming and J lost 4 bases, with 12 bases between them. CDR3 amino acids: CASSLARSTATGELFF. Written as DNA, the CDR3 is TGTGCCAGCAGCTTAGCGCGGTCCACTGCCACCGGGGAGCTGTTTTTT.

The chain is built from TRBV3-1 (or the pseudogene TRBV3-2) and TRBJ1-6; TRBD1 matches at 9 bases. Unmatched junction bases numbered 2, after V lost 1 base and J lost 7 bases. Germline V gene sequence: CDR1 LGHDT, CDR2 YNNKEL (reference sequence). CDR3 length: 15 amino acids. The CDR3: CASSQGGTGNSPLHF. CDR3 bases: TGTGCCAGCAGCCAAGGCGGGACAGGGAATTCACCCCTCCACTTT.

On this clone itself: An end of the junction does not agree with germline; a read error may underlie this. Other nucleotide sequences in the sample specify the same CDR3. The gene calls are TRBV25-1 and TRBJ2-2, with D hard to call. Per germline, CDR1 MGHDK and CDR2 SYGVNS. The CDR3 loop spans 12 amino acids. The CDR3 nucleotides read TGTGCTAGCACGGGGAACACCGGGGAGCTGTTTTTT. Translated, it gives CASTGNTGELFF.

The chain uses TRBV5-6 and TRBJ2-4; 12 bases align to TRBD2. The CDR3 is 17 residues long. Germline V gene sequence: CDR1 SGHDT, CDR2 YYEEEE. V lost 1 base, J lost 7 bases, and 9 bases stayed unmatched. This CDR3 is CASSLLTTSGGLNIQYF. In DNA form, the CDR3 reads TGTGCCAGCAGCTTGTTAACAACTAGCGGGGGGTTGAACATTCAGTACTTC.

The genes are TRBV29-1 and TRBJ2-5; the D is unclear. Germline CDR1 and CDR2: SQVTM and ANQGSEA. CDR3 length equals 13 residues. Trimming removed 0 bases at V and 2 bases at J, with 7 bases between. CDR3 loop: CSVEDHRQETQYF. Here the CDR3 DNA reads TGCAGCGTTGAAGATCACAGACAAGAGACCCAGTACTTC.

The rearrangement links TRBV19 to TRBJ1-5, with D maybe TRBD1 (6 bases). V gave up 3 bases and J gave up 2 bases, with 11 bases separating them. The germline gives CDR1 LNHDA, CDR2 SQIVND (reference sequence). The CDR3 contains 15 residues. As DNA, the CDR3 is TGTGCCAGTAGTATCTGGGGGCGAGGCAATCAGCCCCAGCATTTT. This translates into CASSIWGRGNQPQHF.

In this sample, this clone turned up once. V usage is TRBV6-1 and J usage is TRBJ1-1, with 7 nucleotides matching TRBD1. Germline V gene sequence: CDR1 MNHNS, CDR2 SASEGT. The CDR3 loop spans 17 amino acids. The trim removed 3 bases at V and 0 bases at J, leaving 10 bases unmatched. CDR3 DNA: TGTGCCAGCAGTGACCCGAGACAGGGCTTCATGAACACTGAAGCTTTCTTT. It translates to CASSDPRQGFMNTEAFF.

The V gene is TRBV5-5, the J gene TRBJ1-5; D is possibly TRBD1 (6 bases). Germline values: CDR1 SGHKS, CDR2 YYEKEE (reference sequence). The length of the CDR3 is 14 residues. Deletions cut 0 bases from V and 7 bases from J, with 11 bases between. The DNA of the CDR3 is TGTGCCAGCAGCTTGGAGGGGGAATTGCAGCCCCAGCATTTT. This sequence encodes CASSLEGELQPQHF. Based on the CDR3 plus reference TRBV5-5 and TRBJ1-5, the full variable domain is DAGVTQSPTHLIKTRGQQVTLRCSPISGHKSVSWYQQVLGQGPQFIFQYYEKEERGRGNFPDRFSARQFPNYSSELNVNALLLGDSALYLCASSLEGELQPQHFGDGTRLSIL.

The chain has TRBV3-1 (or the pseudogene TRBV3-2) and TRBJ2-3; the D gene is possibly TRBD2 (6 bases). Between the trimmed V and J ends, which lost 8 bases and 0 bases, there was a span of 12 bases. CDR3 length equals 14 residues. The germline CDR1 and CDR2 sequences are LGHDT and YNNKEL (reference sequence). CDR3 region: CASGVAVSTDTQYF. The CDR3 coding sequence is TGTGCCAGCGGAGTAGCGGTGAGCACAGATACGCAGTATTTT.

The J gene is TRBJ2-7, the V gene TRBV28; D is unresolved. The CDR3 has 14 amino acids. The germline V gene encodes CDR1 MDHEN and CDR2 SYDVKM. The ends were cut back, 3 bases at V and 0 bases at J, with 9 bases in the middle. CDR3 DNA: TGTGCCAGCAGTTTTTTACGGAGCTCCTACGAGCAGTACTTC. This translates into CASSFLRSSYEQYF.

The rearrangement links TRBV7-8 to TRBJ2-7; 10 nucleotides match TRBD1. Germline V gene data show CDR1 as SGHVS and CDR2 as FQNEAQ. Trimming removed 4 bases from V and 0 bases from J; junction bases left unmatched: 6. The CDR3 contains 16 residues. For the CDR3, the DNA is TGTGCCAGCAGCTCGGGACAGGGGACTAACTCCTACGAGCAGTACTTC. Translated, it gives CASSSGQGTNSYEQYF.

The chain carries TRBV30 and TRBJ1-2; 7 positions match TRBD1. The CDR3 length is 12 residues. Unmatched junction bases numbered 4, after V lost 1 base and J lost 8 bases. In germline, CDR1 is GTSNPN, CDR2 SVGIG (reference sequence). CDR3 coding DNA: TGTGCCTGGAGTGCCACAGGGGACGGCTACACCTTC. Residues: CAWSATGDGYTF.

This chain connects TRBV4-2 to TRBJ2-7; 7 bases fit TRBD1. CDR3 length equals 17 residues. Germline CDR1 reads LGHNA; CDR2 reads YNFKEQ. The ends lost 2 bases at V and 0 bases at J; junction bases unmatched: 10. The CDR3 loop reads CASSQLGARGSSYEQYF. In DNA, the CDR3 is TGTGCCAGCAGCCAACTAGGGGCCAGGGGGAGCTCCTACGAGCAGTACTTC.

This clone was counted once. This rearrangement joins TRBV5-6 to TRBJ2-5; D is possibly TRBD2 (6 bases). The V gene's germline CDR1 is SGHDT and CDR2 YYEEEE. The CDR3 extends over 13 amino acids. Trimming took off 0 bases at V and 9 bases at J, with 12 bases between the two ends. The CDR3 protein is CASSLGGGAAQYF. CDR3 coding DNA: TGTGCCAGCAGCTTGGGGGGCGGGGCGGCCCAGTACTTC.